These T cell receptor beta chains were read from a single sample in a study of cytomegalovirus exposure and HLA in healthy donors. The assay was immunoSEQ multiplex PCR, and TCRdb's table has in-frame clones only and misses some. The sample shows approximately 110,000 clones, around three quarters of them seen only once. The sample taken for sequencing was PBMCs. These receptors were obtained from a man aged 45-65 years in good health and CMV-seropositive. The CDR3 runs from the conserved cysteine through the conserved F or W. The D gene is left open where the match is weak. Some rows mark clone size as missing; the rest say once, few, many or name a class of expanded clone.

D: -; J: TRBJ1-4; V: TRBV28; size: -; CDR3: CASSLWQGSGEKLFF; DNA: TGTGCCAGCAGTTTATGGCAGGGGTCGGGTGAAAAACTGTTTTTT
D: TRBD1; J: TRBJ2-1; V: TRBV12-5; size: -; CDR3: CASGSGQEGNEQFF; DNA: TGTGCTAGTGGCTCAGGACAGGAAGGGAATGAGCAGTTCTTC
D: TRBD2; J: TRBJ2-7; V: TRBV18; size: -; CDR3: CASSAPGLAGVEQYF; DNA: TGTGCCAGCTCCGCCCCGGGACTAGCGGGAGTCGAGCAGTACTTC
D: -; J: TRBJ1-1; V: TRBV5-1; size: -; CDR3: CASSSGQYTEAFF; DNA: TGCGCTAGCAGCTCGGGACAATACACTGAAGCTTTCTTT
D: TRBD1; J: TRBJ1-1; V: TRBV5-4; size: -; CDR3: CASSPMTGRNTEAFF; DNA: TGTGCCAGCAGCCCCATGACAGGGAGGAATACTGAAGCTTTCTTT
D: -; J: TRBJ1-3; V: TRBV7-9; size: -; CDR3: CASSLLDYSGNTIYF; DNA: TGTGCCAGCAGCTTACTGGACTACTCTGGAAACACCATATATTTT
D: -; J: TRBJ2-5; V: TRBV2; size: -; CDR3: CASKRQETQYF; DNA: TGTGCCAGCAAAAGACAGGAGACCCAGTACTTC
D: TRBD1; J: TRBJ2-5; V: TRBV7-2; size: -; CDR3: CASSLGGTGGGETQYF; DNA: TGTGCCAGCAGCTTAGGAGGGACAGGGGGGGGAGAGACCCAGTACTTC
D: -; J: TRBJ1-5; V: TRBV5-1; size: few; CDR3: CASSPDPPDSSNQPQHF; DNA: TGCGCCAGCAGCCCCGACCCGCCCGACAGTAGCAATCAGCCCCAGCATTTT
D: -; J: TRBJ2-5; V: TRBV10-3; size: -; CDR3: CAISEARLETQYF; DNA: TGTGCCATCAGTGAGGCTAGGCTAGAGACCCAGTACTTC
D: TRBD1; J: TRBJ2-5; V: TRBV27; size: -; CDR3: CASSKWTGGQETQYF; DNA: TGTGCCAGCTCAAAGTGGACAGGGGGCCAAGAGACCCAGTACTTC
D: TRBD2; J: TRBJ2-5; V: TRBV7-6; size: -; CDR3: CASSLGGGPETQYF; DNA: TGTGCCAGCAGCTTAGGCGGGGGGCCAGAGACCCAGTACTTC
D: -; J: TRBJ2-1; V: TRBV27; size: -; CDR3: CASRLRLSSYNEQFF; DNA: TGTGCCAGCCGCCTCCGTTTGAGCTCCTACAATGAGCAGTTCTTC
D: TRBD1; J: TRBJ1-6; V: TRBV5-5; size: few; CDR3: CASSLTSPTGGSRVGGPLHF; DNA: TGTGCCAGCAGCTTGACATCCCCGACAGGGGGCTCTCGGGTAGGGGGACCCCTCCACTTT
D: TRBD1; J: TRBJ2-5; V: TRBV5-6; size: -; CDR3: CASSLEREGQKYF; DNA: TGTGCCAGCAGCTTGGAACGTGAGGGACAGAAGTACTTC
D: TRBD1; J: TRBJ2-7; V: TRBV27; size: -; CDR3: CASSPPGTGDPREYF; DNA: TGTGCCAGCAGTCCGCCCGGGACAGGGGACCCGCGTGAGTACTTC
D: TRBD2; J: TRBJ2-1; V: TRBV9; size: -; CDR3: CASSDSRTTSGRAEQFF; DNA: TGTGCCAGCAGCGACTCACGGACGACCAGCGGGAGGGCTGAGCAGTTCTTC
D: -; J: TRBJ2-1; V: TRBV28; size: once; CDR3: CASSLQGMLRNEQFF; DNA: TGTGCCAGCAGTTTACAGGGTATGTTACGCAATGAGCAGTTCTTC
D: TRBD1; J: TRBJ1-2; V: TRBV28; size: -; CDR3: CASSGLPGQGYGYTF; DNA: TGTGCCAGCAGCGGCCTTCCGGGACAGGGGTATGGCTACACCTTC
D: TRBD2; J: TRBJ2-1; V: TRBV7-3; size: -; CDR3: CASSVGLAAYNEQFF; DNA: TGTGCCAGCAGCGTTGGACTAGCGGCCTACAATGAGCAGTTCTTC
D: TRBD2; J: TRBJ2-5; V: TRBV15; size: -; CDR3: CATSRRGGETQYF; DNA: TGTGCCACCAGCCGGCGGGGGGGCGAGACCCAGTACTTC
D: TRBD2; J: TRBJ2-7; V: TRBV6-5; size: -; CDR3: CASSPPGLAGEQYF; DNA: TGTGCCAGCAGCCCCCCCGGACTAGCGGGCGAGCAGTACTTC
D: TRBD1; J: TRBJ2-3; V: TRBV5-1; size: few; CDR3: CASSDRDRASDTQYF; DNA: TGCGCCAGCAGCGACCGGGACAGGGCGTCAGATACGCAGTATTTT
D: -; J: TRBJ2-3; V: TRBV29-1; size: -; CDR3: CSFRVFTSTDTQYF; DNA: TGCAGCTTCAGGGTGTTCACTAGCACAGATACGCAGTATTTT
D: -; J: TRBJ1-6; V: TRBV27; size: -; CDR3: CASSRLAPREYNSPLHF; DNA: TGTGCCAGCAGCCGCTTGGCCCCGCGGGAGTATAATTCACCCCTCCACTTT
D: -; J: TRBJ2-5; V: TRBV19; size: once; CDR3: CASSRSGALQETQYF; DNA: TGTGCCAGTAGTCGTTCAGGGGCCCTCCAAGAGACCCAGTACTTC
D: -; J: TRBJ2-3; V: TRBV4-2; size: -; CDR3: CASSQDLRADTQYF; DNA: TGTGCCAGCAGCCAAGATCTGAGGGCAGATACGCAGTATTTT